A selection of T cell receptor beta chains follows, all from one sample in a study of T cell repertoires in cytomegalovirus infection. TCRdb processed the reads anew with MiXCR; each CDR3 protein has one entry. Seen here are 200,000 to 300,000 distinct CDR3 sequences, about 13% observed once, and the top ten hold about 8.7%. What was sequenced was PBMCs. The origin of the receptors is a human donor in good health (CMV status not recorded). Some clones in this sample may be carry-over from other donors' samples. Each CDR3 is given with its conserved first and last residue. The order of the fields is D gene, V gene, clone size, J gene, CDR3 protein, CDR3 DNA. The D gene is left open where the match is weak. A row's size may be missing; if present it is once, few, many or a size class.

>.|TRBV7-8|many|TRBJ2-3
CASSTRDSRADTQYF
TGTGCCAGCAGCACCCGGGACTCTCGGGCAGATACGCAGTATTTT
>.|TRBV7-8|many|TRBJ1-1
CASSLVRQTEAFF
TGTGCCAGCAGCTTAGTGAGGCAAACTGAAGCTTTCTTT
>.|TRBV5-5|few|TRBJ2-7
CASSFFGVSPGYEQYF
TGTGCCAGCAGCTTCTTCGGGGTCAGCCCTGGGTACGAGCAGTACTTC
>.|TRBV29-1|.|TRBJ2-3
CSVDGGVRSTDTQYF
TGCAGCGTTGATGGGGGAGTCCGAAGCACAGATACGCAGTATTTT
>TRBD2|TRBV12-3/TRBV12-4|.|TRBJ2-7
CATRLTSGGAREQYF
TGTGCCACCCGCCTGACTAGCGGGGGGGCGCGGGAGCAGTACTTC
>TRBD1|TRBV7-6|many|TRBJ2-3
CASSSGQASSTDTQYF
TGTGCCAGCAGCTCCGGACAGGCCTCTAGCACAGATACGCAGTATTTT
>.|TRBV4-1|few|TRBJ1-5
CASSLGRRREEAQHF
TGCGCCAGCAGTTTGGGACGTAGACGGGAGGAAGCCCAGCATTTT
>TRBD1|TRBV5-1|few|TRBJ2-7
CASSAGTGSKVGQYEQYF
TGCGCCAGCAGCGCCGGGACAGGGTCGAAGGTGGGGCAATACGAGCAGTACTTC
>.|TRBV7-3|.|TRBJ2-7
CASSLSGQFIDEQYF
TGTGCCAGCAGCTTAAGCGGACAGTTCATCGACGAGCAGTACTTC
>TRBD1|TRBV12-3/TRBV12-4|few|TRBJ1-4
CASSTRTGESIATNEKLFF
TGTGCCAGCAGCACCAGGACAGGTGAATCGATTGCAACTAATGAAAAACTGTTTTTT